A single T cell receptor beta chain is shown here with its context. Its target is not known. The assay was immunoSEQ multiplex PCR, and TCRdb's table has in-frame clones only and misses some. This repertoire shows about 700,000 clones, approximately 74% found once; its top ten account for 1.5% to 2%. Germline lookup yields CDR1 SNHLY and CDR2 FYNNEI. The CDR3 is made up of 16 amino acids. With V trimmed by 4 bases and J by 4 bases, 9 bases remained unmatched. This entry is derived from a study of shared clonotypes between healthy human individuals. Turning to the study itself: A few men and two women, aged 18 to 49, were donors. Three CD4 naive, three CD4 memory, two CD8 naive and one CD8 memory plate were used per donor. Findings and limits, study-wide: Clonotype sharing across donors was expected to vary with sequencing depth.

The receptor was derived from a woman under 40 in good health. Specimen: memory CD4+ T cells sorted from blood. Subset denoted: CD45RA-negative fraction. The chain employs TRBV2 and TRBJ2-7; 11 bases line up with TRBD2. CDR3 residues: CASSAQLAGVGYEQYF. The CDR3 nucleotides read TGTGCCAGCAGTGCCCAACTAGCGGGAGTTGGATACGAGCAGTACTTC.